Here is one TCR beta chain with its context. CD8+ and CD4+ blood T cells underwent TCR beta sequencing. The patients serving as multiple sclerosis controls were treatment-naive. They had stable or active relapsing-remitting disease and fulfilled revised McDonald criteria. The CDR3 runs to 14 residues. From germline, CDR1 is SGHNT and CDR2 YYREEE (reference sequence). The V segment lost 0 bases and the J segment 11 bases; nucleotides outside the gene matches: 9. Random-hexamer reverse transcription was applied to roughly 0.5 to 1 ug RNA. One entry per CDR3 protein results from TCRdb running MiXCR on the immunoSEQ multiplex PCR reads. Of 170,000 or so distinct CDR3 sequences in the sample, 85% to 95% were seen once. This sample stems from a study of CD8 T cells in Susac syndrome.

The sequence came from a human donor with multiple sclerosis. Sequenced material: CD8+ T cells from PBMCs. This chain joins TRBV5-4 and TRBJ1-1; 8 positions agree with TRBD1. CDR3 amino acids: CASSLARTGNEAFF. DNA of the CDR3: TGTGCCAGCAGCTTGGCCCGGACAGGGAATGAGGCTTTCTTT. The whole variable domain, filled in from reference TRBV5-4 and TRBJ1-1, reads ETGVTQSPTHLIKTRGQQVTLRCSSQSGHNTVSWYQQALGQGPQFIFQYYREEENGRGNFPPRFSGLQFPNYSSELNVNALELDDSALYLCASSLARTGNEAFFGQGTRLTVV.